The rows below give T cell receptor beta chains drawn from one sample of a study of T cell changes during pregnancy in multiple sclerosis. Method: immunoSEQ multiplex PCR; TCRdb's copy keeps in-frame clones and lacks some. In the table there are 65,000 to 85,000 clones, over 85% of which are singletons. This specimen consisted of CD4+ T cells from peripheral blood mononuclear cells, obtained before pregnancy. The origin of the receptors is a female donor with multiple sclerosis, enrolled in a pregnancy study. The CDR3 runs from the conserved cysteine through the conserved F or W. Each record gives: clone size, J gene, V gene, CDR3 length, D gene, CDR3 DNA, CDR3 protein. The D gene is left open where the match is weak. The size entry is marked missing in some rows and otherwise reads once, few, many or a size class.

>few|TRBJ1-2|TRBV10-3|13|.
TGTGCCATCAGTGAGTCGACAGTCGGAGGCTACACCTTC
CAISESTVGGYTF
>.|TRBJ2-1|TRBV7-2|15|TRBD2
TGTGCCAGCAGCTTTGAGGGGACTAGCGGGTTATCGCAGTTCTTC
CASSFEGTSGLSQFF
>.|TRBJ1-5|TRBV30|13|.
TGTGCCTGGTCGGCAGGGTATACTCAGCCCCAGCATTTT
CAWSAGYTQPQHF
>once|TRBJ2-3|TRBV7-6|14|.
TGTGCCAGCAGCTCGTTAGGAGTTGGAGATACGCAGTATTTT
CASSSLGVGDTQYF
>.|TRBJ1-5|TRBV6-1|14|.
TGTGCCAGCAGTATTGGACAGTTTTATCAGCCCCAGCATTTT
CASSIGQFYQPQHF
>.|TRBJ2-3|TRBV18|15|TRBD1
TGTGCCAGCTCACCCCGGGACAGGGTTGTAGATACGCAGTATTTT
CASSPRDRVVDTQYF
>.|TRBJ2-1|TRBV18|14|.
TGTGCCAGCTCACCAGAGACTAGAAGGAATGAGCAGTTCTTC
CASSPETRRNEQFF
>.|TRBJ2-2|TRBV30|14|.
TGTGCCTGGAGCATACAATGGAACACCGGGGAGCTGTTTTTT
CAWSIQWNTGELFF
>.|TRBJ1-1|TRBV9|17|TRBD1
TGTGCCAGCAGCCCCTCTCCGGGACAGGGCTTTAACACTGAAGCTTTCTTT
CASSPSPGQGFNTEAFF
>.|TRBJ2-5|TRBV2|13|TRBD2
TGTGCCCGAGGACTAGCGGGAGCAGAGACCCAGTACTTC
CARGLAGAETQYF
>few|TRBJ1-5|TRBV29-1|13|TRBD1
TGCAGCGTTGTCGGGACAGGGGCAGGGCCCCAGCATTTT
CSVVGTGAGPQHF
>.|TRBJ2-5|TRBV10-3|13|.
TGTGCCATCAGGGCAGGACGGGGGGAGACCCAGTACTTC
CAIRAGRGETQYF
>.|TRBJ1-5|TRBV4-2|15|TRBD1
TGTGCCAGCAGCCAAGAACAGGGGCTAAATCAGCCCCAGCATTTT
CASSQEQGLNQPQHF
>.|TRBJ1-4|TRBV5-8|15|.
TGTGCCAGCAGCTTGATCGGGGCAACTAATGAAAAACTGTTTTTT
CASSLIGATNEKLFF
>.|TRBJ2-7|TRBV10-3|15|.
TGTGCCATCAGTGAGTCGGTGCAGGGTGGCTACGAGCAGTACTTC
CAISESVQGGYEQYF
>.|TRBJ2-3|TRBV6-1|18|TRBD2
TGTGCCAGCAGTGAGGCCTTCTCTAGCGGTCCTAGCACAGATACGCAGTATTTT
CASSEAFSSGPSTDTQYF
>.|TRBJ2-1|TRBV30|17|TRBD2
TGTGCCTGGAGTGTTGGGAGACTAGCGGGGGCCCACAATGAGCAGTTCTTC
CAWSVGRLAGAHNEQFF
>.|TRBJ1-2|TRBV30|12|.
TGTGCCTGGAGTACGACAGTTTATGGCTACACCTTC
CAWSTTVYGYTF
>.|TRBJ1-1|TRBV5-1|15|TRBD1
TGCGCCAGCAGCTTGGAGGGGGCGCGAGGCACTGAAGCTTTCTTT
CASSLEGARGTEAFF
>.|TRBJ1-5|TRBV19|13|TRBD1
TGTGCCAGTCGGGGACAGATCAATCAGCCCCAGCATTTT
CASRGQINQPQHF
>once|TRBJ2-5|TRBV6-1|15|TRBD2
TGTGCCAGCAGCGGAGGACTAGCGCTCCAAGAGACCCAGTACTTC
CASSGGLALQETQYF
>.|TRBJ1-1|TRBV7-3|14|.
TGTGCCAGCAGCTTACGGGGTCAGAACACTGAAGCTTTCTTT
CASSLRGQNTEAFF
>.|TRBJ2-6|TRBV19|13|.
TGTGCCAGTGGTCCCGGGGGGGCCAACGTCCTGACTTTC
CASGPGGANVLTF
>.|TRBJ1-1|TRBV7-6|15|TRBD1
TGTGCCAGCAGCCCCCTGGGGGACAGGAACACTGAAGCTTTCTTT
CASSPLGDRNTEAFF
>.|TRBJ2-1|TRBV29-1|13|TRBD2
TGCAGCGTTGGTACTAGCGGGAGCGGTGAGCAGTTCTTC
CSVGTSGSGEQFF
>.|TRBJ1-2|TRBV28|16|TRBD1
TGTGCCAGCAGTTTCCCCCAGTGGACAGGGGTCTATGGCTACACCTTC
CASSFPQWTGVYGYTF
>.|TRBJ2-6|TRBV10-3|17|.
TGTGCCATCAGTGAGAGGGGCAGGAACTCTGGGGCCAACGTCCTGACTTTC
CAISERGRNSGANVLTF
>.|TRBJ2-1|TRBV6-6|12|.
TGTGCCAGCAGCCCCGAGCGGGCTGAGCAGTTCTTC
CASSPERAEQFF
>once|TRBJ1-1|TRBV6-1|15|.
TGTGCCAGCAGTGATTCGGGGGGTGCAAACACTGAAGCTTTCTTT
CASSDSGGANTEAFF
>.|TRBJ1-1|TRBV15|15|.
TGTGCCACCAGCAGGGCTAGGGAGGGGAATACTGAAGCTTTCTTT
CATSRAREGNTEAFF
>.|TRBJ1-2|TRBV5-4|14|.
TGTGCCAGCAGCTTACAAGGGGAGGGCTATGGCTACACCTTC
CASSLQGEGYGYTF
>.|TRBJ2-7|TRBV6-5|14|TRBD2
TGTGCCAGCAGTCGGACTAGCGGAGCCTACGAGCAGTACTTC
CASSRTSGAYEQYF
>.|TRBJ2-7|TRBV11-3|13|.
TGTGCCAGCAGCTCCTTCGACAGCTACGAGCAGTACTTC
CASSSFDSYEQYF
>once|TRBJ1-5|TRBV28|13|TRBD1
TGTGCCAGCAGGGACAGGGACCATCAGCCCCAGCATTTT
CASRDRDHQPQHF
>.|TRBJ2-1|TRBV6-1|17|.
TGTGCCAGCAGTGGAGAGTTGTGGGGACCAGGGGAAAATGAGCAGTTCTTC
CASSGELWGPGENEQFF
>.|TRBJ1-1|TRBV19|15|.
TGTGCCAGTAAGGAGATTGGACAGCGGAACACTGAAGCTTTCTTT
CASKEIGQRNTEAFF
>.|TRBJ2-7|TRBV28|14|.
TGTGCCAGCAGGCTCGGGGGGCCCTCGGGGGAGCAGTACTTC
CASRLGGPSGEQYF